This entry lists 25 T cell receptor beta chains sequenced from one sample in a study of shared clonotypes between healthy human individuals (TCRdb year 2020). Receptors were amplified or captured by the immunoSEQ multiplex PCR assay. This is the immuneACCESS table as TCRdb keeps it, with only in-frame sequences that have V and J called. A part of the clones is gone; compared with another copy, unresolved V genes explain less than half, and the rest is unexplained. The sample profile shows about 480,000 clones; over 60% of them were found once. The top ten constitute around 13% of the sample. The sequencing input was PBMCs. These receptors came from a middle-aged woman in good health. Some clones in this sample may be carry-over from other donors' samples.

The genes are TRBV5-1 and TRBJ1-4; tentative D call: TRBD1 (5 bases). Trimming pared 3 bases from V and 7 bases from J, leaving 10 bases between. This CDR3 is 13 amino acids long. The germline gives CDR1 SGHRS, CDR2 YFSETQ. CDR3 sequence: CASSSGVSEKLFF. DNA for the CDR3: TGCGCCAGCAGCTCGGGGGTTAGTGAAAAACTGTTTTTT.

The CDR3 reads CASRSLQQGWDQPQHF. CDR3 nucleotide sequence: TGTGCCAGCCGTTCACTCCAACAGGGATGGGATCAGCCCCAGCATTTT. The chain has TRBV28 and TRBJ1-5; D may be TRBD1 (6 bases). V was cut by 8 bases and J by 5 bases, with 22 bases left in between. The CDR3 sequence is 16 residues long. The germline V gene encodes CDR1 MDHEN and CDR2 SYDVKM.

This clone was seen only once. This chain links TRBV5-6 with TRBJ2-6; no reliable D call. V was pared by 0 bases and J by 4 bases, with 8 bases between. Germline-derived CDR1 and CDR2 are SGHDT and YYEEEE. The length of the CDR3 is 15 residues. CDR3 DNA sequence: TGTGCCAGCAGCTTGGCCTGGGTAGGGGCCAACGTCCTGACTTTC. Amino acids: CASSLAWVGANVLTF. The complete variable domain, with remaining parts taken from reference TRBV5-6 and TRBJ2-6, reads DAGVTQSPTHLIKTRGQQVTLRCSPKSGHDTVSWYQQALGQGPQFIFQYYEEEERQRGNFPDRFSGHQFPNYSSELNVNALLLGDSALYLCASSLAWVGANVLTFGAGSRLTVL.

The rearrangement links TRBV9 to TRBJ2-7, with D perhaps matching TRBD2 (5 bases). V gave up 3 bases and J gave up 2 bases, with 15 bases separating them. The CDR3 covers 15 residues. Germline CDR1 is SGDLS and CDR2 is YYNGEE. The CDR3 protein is CASSGPTGNPYEQYF. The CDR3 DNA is TGTGCCAGCAGCGGGCCAACGGGGAACCCCTACGAGCAGTACTTC.

CDR3 protein: CASSLVGSGNTIYF. In DNA form, the CDR3 reads TGTGCCAGCAGCTTGGTAGGATCTGGAAACACCATATATTTT. The chain recombines TRBV5-8 with TRBJ1-3; the D is unclear. The CDR3 spans 14 residues. Germline lookup yields CDR1 SGHTS and CDR2 YDEGEE. Trimming removed 0 bases from V and 1 base from J, with 5 bases in between.

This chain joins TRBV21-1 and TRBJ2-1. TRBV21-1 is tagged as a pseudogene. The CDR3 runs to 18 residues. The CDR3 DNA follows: TGTGCCAGCAGCATAGAGGTCGGGGCGGCATCGAGACACAATGAGCAGTTCTTC. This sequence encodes CASSIEVGAASRHNEQFF.

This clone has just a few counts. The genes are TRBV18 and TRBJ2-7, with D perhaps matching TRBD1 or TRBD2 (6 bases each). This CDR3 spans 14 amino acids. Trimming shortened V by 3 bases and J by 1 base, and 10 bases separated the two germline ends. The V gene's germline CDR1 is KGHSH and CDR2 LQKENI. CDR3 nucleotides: TGTGCCAGCTCACCTGGGGGGCAATCCTACGAGCAGTACTTC. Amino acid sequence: CASSPGGQSYEQYF.

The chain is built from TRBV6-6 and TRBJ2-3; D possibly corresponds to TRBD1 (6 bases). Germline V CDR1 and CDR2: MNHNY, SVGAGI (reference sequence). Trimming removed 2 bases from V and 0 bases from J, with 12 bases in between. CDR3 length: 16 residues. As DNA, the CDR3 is TGTGCCAGCAGTTACAACACAGGGTGGAGCACAGATACGCAGTATTTT. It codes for CASSYNTGWSTDTQYF.

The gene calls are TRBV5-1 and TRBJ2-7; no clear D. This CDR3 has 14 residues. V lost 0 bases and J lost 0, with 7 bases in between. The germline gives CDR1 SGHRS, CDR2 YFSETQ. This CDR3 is CASSLATDSYEQYF. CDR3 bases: TGCGCCAGCAGCTTGGCCACGGACTCCTACGAGCAGTACTTC.

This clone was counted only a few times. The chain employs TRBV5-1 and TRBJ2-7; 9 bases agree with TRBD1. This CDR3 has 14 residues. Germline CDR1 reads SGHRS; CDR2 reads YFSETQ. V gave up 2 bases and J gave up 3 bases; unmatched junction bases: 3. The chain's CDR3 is CASSLQGAIYEQYF. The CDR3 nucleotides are TGCGCCAGCAGCTTACAGGGGGCAATCTACGAGCAGTACTTC.

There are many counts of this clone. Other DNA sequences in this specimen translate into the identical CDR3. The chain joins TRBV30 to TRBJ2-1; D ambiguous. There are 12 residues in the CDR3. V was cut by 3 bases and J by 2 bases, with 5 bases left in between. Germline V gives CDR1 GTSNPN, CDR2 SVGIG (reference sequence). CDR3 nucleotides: TGTGCCTGGAGCGGCGCCTACAATGAGCAGTTCTTC. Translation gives CAWSGAYNEQFF.

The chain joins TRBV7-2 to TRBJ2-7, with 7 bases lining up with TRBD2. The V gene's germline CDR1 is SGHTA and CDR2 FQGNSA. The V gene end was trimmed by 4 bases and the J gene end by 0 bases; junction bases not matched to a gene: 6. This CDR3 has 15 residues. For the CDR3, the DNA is TGTGCCAGCAGCTCAACGGGCGGGAGCTCCTACGAGCAGTACTTC. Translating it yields CASSSTGGSSYEQYF.

CDR3 in DNA: TGTGCCAGCAGCAGATCCGGGACAGGGGGAGAGACCCAGTACTTC. This encodes CASSRSGTGGETQYF. The chain couples TRBV11-3 to TRBJ2-5, with 11 bases fitting TRBD1. V trimming: 5 bases; J trimming: 4 bases; junction bases outside the gene matches: 6. This CDR3 contains 15 residues. Germline CDR1 is SGHNT and CDR2 is YENEEA.

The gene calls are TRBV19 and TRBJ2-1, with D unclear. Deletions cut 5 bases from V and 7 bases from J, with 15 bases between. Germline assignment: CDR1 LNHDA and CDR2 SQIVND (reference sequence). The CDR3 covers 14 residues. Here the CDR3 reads CASSVSRTTNEQFF. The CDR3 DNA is TGTGCCAGTAGTGTATCGAGGACCACTAATGAGCAGTTCTTC.

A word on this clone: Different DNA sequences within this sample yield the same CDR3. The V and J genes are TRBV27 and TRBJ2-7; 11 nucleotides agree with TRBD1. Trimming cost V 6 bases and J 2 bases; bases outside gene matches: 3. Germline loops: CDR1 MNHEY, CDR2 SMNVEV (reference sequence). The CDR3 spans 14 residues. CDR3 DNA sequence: TGTGCCAGCAGCTGGGGACAGGGGGCCTACGAGCAGTACTTC. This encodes CASSWGQGAYEQYF.

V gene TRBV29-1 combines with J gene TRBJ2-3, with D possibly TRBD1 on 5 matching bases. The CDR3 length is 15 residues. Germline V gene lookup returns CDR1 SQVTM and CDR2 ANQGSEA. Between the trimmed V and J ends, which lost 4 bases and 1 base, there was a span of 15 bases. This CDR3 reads CSVGPQGYGTDTQYF. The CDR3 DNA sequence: TGCAGCGTTGGTCCCCAGGGATATGGCACAGATACGCAGTATTTT.

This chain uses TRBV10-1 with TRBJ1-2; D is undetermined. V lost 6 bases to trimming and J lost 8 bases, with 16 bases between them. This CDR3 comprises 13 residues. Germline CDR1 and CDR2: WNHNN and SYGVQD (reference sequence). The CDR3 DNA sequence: TGCGCCAGCAGCCCCGGAATAACGGGAGGCTACACCTTC. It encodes CASSPGITGGYTF.

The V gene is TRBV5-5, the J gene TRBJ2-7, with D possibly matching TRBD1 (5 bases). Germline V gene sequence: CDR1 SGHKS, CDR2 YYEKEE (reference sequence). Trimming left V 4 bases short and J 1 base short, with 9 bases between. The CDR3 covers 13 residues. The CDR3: CASSSRVSYEQYF. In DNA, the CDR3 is TGTGCCAGCAGCAGCAGGGTATCCTACGAGCAGTACTTC.

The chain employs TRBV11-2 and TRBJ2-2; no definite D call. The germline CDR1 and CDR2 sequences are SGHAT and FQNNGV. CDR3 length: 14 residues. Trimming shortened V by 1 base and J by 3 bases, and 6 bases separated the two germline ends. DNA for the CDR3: TGTGCCAGCAGCTTAGGCTTGGACACCGGGGAGCTGTTTTTT. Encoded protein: CASSLGLDTGELFF.

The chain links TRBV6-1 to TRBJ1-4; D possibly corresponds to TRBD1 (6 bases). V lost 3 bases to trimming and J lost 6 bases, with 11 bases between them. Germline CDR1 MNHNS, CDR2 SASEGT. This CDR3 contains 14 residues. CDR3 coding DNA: TGTGCCAGCAGTGAGTGGGCAGGGGATGAAAAACTGTTTTTT. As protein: CASSEWAGDEKLFF.

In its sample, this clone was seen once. CDR3 nucleotide sequence: TGTGCCAGCAAGCTGGACAGCGGTAACACTGAAGCTTTCTTT. Translated, it gives CASKLDSGNTEAFF. The chain uses TRBV6-4 and TRBJ1-1, with a tentative D call TRBD1 (6 bases). The germline V gene encodes CDR1 MRHNA and CDR2 SNTAGT. The CDR3 sequence is 14 residues long. Deletions cut 7 bases from V and 2 bases from J, with 14 bases between.

The CDR3 region is CASSLREKETQYF. CDR3 in DNA: TGTGCCAGCAGCTTAAGAGAGAAAGAGACCCAGTACTTC. The genes are TRBV7-6 and TRBJ2-5; no clear D gene. From germline, CDR1 is SGHVS and CDR2 FNYEAQ. V lost 2 bases to trimming and J lost 3 bases, with 7 bases between them. The CDR3 sequence is 13 residues long. Variable domain in full (rest from reference TRBV7-6 and TRBJ2-5): GAGVSQSPRYKVTKRGQDVALRCDPISGHVSLYWYRQALGQGPEFLTYFNYEAQQDKSGLPNDRFSAERPEGSISTLTIQRTEQRDSAMYRCASSLREKETQYFGPGTRLLVL.

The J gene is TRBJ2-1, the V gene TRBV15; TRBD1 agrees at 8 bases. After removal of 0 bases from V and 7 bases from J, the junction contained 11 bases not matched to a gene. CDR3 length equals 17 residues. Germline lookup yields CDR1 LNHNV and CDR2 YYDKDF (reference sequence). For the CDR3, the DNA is TGTGCCACCAGCAGAGATGGTGTGGACAGGGTGCTTAATGAGCAGTTCTTC. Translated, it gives CATSRDGVDRVLNEQFF.

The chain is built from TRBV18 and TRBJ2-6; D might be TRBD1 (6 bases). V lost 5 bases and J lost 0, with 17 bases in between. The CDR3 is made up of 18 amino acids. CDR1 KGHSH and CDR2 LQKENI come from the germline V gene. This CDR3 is CASSSLKGDDSGANVLTF. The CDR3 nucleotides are TGTGCCAGCTCATCTCTGAAGGGGGACGACTCTGGGGCCAACGTCCTGACTTTC.

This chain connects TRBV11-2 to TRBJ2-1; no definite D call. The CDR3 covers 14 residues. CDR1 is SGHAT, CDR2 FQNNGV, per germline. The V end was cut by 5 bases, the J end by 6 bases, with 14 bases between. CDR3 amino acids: CASSPRTALNEQFF. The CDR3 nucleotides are TGTGCCAGCAGCCCCCGGACCGCCCTCAATGAGCAGTTCTTC.